A selection of T cell receptor beta chains follows, all from one sample in a study of molecular identifiers for immune sequencing clone quantification. TCRdb re-called the PCR reads with MiXCR, one entry per CDR3 protein. The data hold approximately 500,000 distinct CDR3 sequences, with under 30% observed a single time. Sequences were obtained from naive CD8+ T cells from blood, with Jurkat cell RNA spiked in. The receptors stem from a human donor in good health. Some libraries in this study had Jurkat cell RNA spiked in. Both conserved end residues are part of each CDR3. A D gene is named only where the DNA matches it firmly. Expanded clones are given a class, and other clones once, few, many or no size at all.

-	TRBV29-1	many	TRBJ2-7	CSAADTYSYEQYF	TGCAGCGCCGCGGACACGTACTCCTACGAGCAGTACTTC
-	TRBV12-3/TRBV12-4	-	TRBJ1-2	CASSWTNYGYTF	TGTGCCAGCAGTTGGACCAACTATGGCTACACCTTC
TRBD2	TRBV27	-	TRBJ2-7	CASSYPREGSNEQYF	TGTGCCAGCAGTTACCCGCGGGAGGGCTCCAACGAGCAGTACTTC
TRBD1	TRBV6-2/TRBV6-3	-	TRBJ1-1	CASSYHRGTEAFF	TGTGCCAGCAGTTACCACAGGGGCACTGAAGCTTTCTTT
-	TRBV20-1	-	TRBJ1-5	CSASRPPEWPQHF	TGCAGTGCTAGTAGGCCTCCGGAATGGCCCCAGCATTTT
TRBD2	TRBV7-2	few	TRBJ2-2	CASTMRLAGGGVGELFF	TGTGCCAGCACTATGAGGCTAGCGGGAGGCGGGGTCGGGGAGCTGTTTTTT
-	TRBV20-1	many	TRBJ2-7	CSARDRVYEQYF	TGCAGTGCTAGAGATAGGGTCTACGAGCAGTACTTC
-	TRBV5-4	-	TRBJ2-1	CASSPGLADTYNEQFF	TGTGCCAGCAGCCCGGGACTGGCTGACACCTACAATGAGCAGTTCTTC
-	TRBV29-1	many	TRBJ2-2	CSVGKTGELFF	TGCAGCGTTGGAAAAACCGGGGAGCTGTTTTTT
TRBD2	TRBV30	-	TRBJ2-1	CVWSGPGLAGGPWEQFF	TGTGTCTGGAGTGGACCGGGACTAGCGGGAGGGCCGTGGGAGCAGTTCTTC
-	TRBV20-1	few	TRBJ1-2	CSARDSGGLNGYTF	TGCAGTGCTAGAGATTCGGGAGGGCTCAATGGCTACACCTTC
-	TRBV6-6	many	TRBJ1-4	CASSPLQDVNEKLFF	TGTGCCAGCAGTCCTCTACAGGACGTTAATGAAAAACTGTTTTTT
-	TRBV5-4	few	TRBJ1-4	CASSSGWSNEKLFF	TGTGCCAGCAGCTCGGGGTGGTCTAATGAAAAACTGTTTTTT
TRBD1	TRBV30	-	TRBJ2-5	CAWSLPKTGGKETQYF	TGTGCCTGGAGTCTCCCCAAGACAGGGGGTAAGGAGACCCAGTACTTC
-	TRBV6-5	many	TRBJ2-3	CASRLWQGFTDTQYF	TGTGCCAGCAGATTATGGCAGGGGTTTACAGATACGCAGTATTTT
TRBD2	TRBV6-6	-	TRBJ2-7	CASSWAGGPYEQYF	TGTGCCAGCAGTTGGGCGGGAGGGCCCTACGAGCAGTACTTC
TRBD1	TRBV30	many	TRBJ2-7	CAWDRTGTGGDEQYF	TGTGCCTGGGACAGAACCGGGACAGGAGGCGACGAGCAGTACTTC
-	TRBV5-5	-	TRBJ2-1	CASSFNSNNEQFF	TGTGCCAGCAGCTTTAATTCAAATAACGAGCAGTTCTTC
TRBD1	TRBV12-3/TRBV12-4	few	TRBJ1-1	CASSWGQINTEAFF	TGTGCCAGCAGTTGGGGACAGATAAACACTGAAGCTTTCTTT
-	TRBV4-3	-	TRBJ2-1	CASSRVVRSDSDEQFF	TGCGCCAGCAGCCGAGTGGTCAGGTCGGATTCGGATGAGCAGTTCTTC
-	TRBV29-1	-	TRBJ2-3	CSIEGGVGSDTQYF	TGCAGCATAGAGGGGGGAGTTGGTAGCGATACGCAGTATTTT
TRBD2	TRBV20-1	-	TRBJ2-7	CSAKSSGRIQEQYF	TGCAGTGCCAAATCTAGCGGGAGAATACAAGAGCAGTACTTC
-	TRBV19	-	TRBJ2-7	CASSFRGGSYEQYF	TGTGCCAGTAGTTTCCGGGGCGGCTCCTACGAGCAGTACTTC
TRBD1	TRBV5-4	-	TRBJ1-6	CAGSSIGGQAYNSPLHF	TGTGCCGGCAGCTCTATCGGCGGACAGGCGTATAATTCACCCCTCCACTTT
-	TRBV9	-	TRBJ2-7	CASSNPSAGTPSYEQYF	TGTGCCAGCAGCAACCCTTCCGCTGGGACGCCCTCCTACGAGCAGTACTTC
TRBD1	TRBV29-1	many	TRBJ1-1	CSVEGFRTGATTEAFF	TGCAGCGTTGAAGGATTTCGGACAGGGGCAACCACTGAAGCTTTCTTT
-	TRBV12-5	few	TRBJ1-1	CASGLGGGTEAFF	TGTGCTAGTGGTTTGGGCGGCGGAACTGAAGCTTTCTTT
-	TRBV6-6	many	TRBJ2-7	CASSYSGPEQYF	TGTGCCAGCAGTTACTCGGGCCCCGAGCAGTACTTC
-	TRBV6-1	-	TRBJ1-6	CASRWRDLENSPLHF	TGTGCCTCTCGCTGGCGGGACCTCGAGAATTCACCCCTCCACTTT
-	TRBV5-5	many	TRBJ1-1	CASSQEGSRGTEAFF	TGTGCCAGCAGCCAAGAGGGGTCCCGGGGCACTGAAGCTTTCTTT
-	TRBV28	-	TRBJ1-2	CASSAGSGHYGYTF	TGTGCCAGCAGTGCAGGGAGCGGCCACTATGGCTACACCTTC
-	TRBV7-9	few	TRBJ1-2	CASRGQGGGYTF	TGTGCCAGCAGGGGGCAGGGTGGCGGCTACACCTTC
-	TRBV12-3/TRBV12-4	-	TRBJ2-7	CASSFQVVYEQYF	TGTGCCAGCAGTTTTCAGGTAGTCTACGAGCAGTACTTC
TRBD1	TRBV28	-	TRBJ2-5	CASSFIMDRGETQYF	TGTGCCAGCAGTTTCATCATGGACAGGGGGGAGACCCAGTACTTC
-	TRBV7-2	many	TRBJ2-2	CASSLGHTNTGELFF	TGTGCCAGCAGCTTAGGTCACACGAACACCGGGGAGCTGTTTTTT
TRBD1	TRBV19	-	TRBJ2-3	CATRDSSTDTQYF	TGTGCCACCCGGGACAGCAGCACAGATACGCAGTATTTT
TRBD1	TRBV28	few	TRBJ2-7	CASSGDRETPYEQYF	TGTGCCAGCAGTGGAGACAGGGAAACCCCCTACGAGCAGTACTTC
TRBD1	TRBV7-9	-	TRBJ2-3	CASSSPRGDRETDTQYF	TGTGCCAGCAGCTCCCCCAGGGGGGACAGGGAAACAGATACGCAGTATTTT
TRBD1	TRBV12-3/TRBV12-4	few	TRBJ2-6	CASSLVGTGLYSGANVLTF	TGTGCTAGCAGTTTAGTCGGGACAGGGCTTTACTCTGGGGCCAACGTCCTGACTTTC
-	TRBV9	many	TRBJ2-1	CASSVARSSYNEQFF	TGTGCCAGCAGCGTAGCCCGGAGCTCCTACAATGAGCAGTTCTTC
TRBD2	TRBV5-8	few	TRBJ2-1	CASSWSGTSGYNEQFF	TGTGCCAGCAGCTGGTCCGGGACTAGCGGATACAATGAGCAGTTCTTC
TRBD2	TRBV7-9	many	TRBJ2-5	CASSLVAGDGETQYF	TGTGCCAGCAGCTTAGTAGCGGGAGATGGAGAGACCCAGTACTTC
-	TRBV2	few	TRBJ1-2	CASSELLGQTDGYTF	TGTGCCAGCAGTGAATTACTTGGACAGACTGATGGCTACACCTTC
TRBD2	TRBV19	few	TRBJ2-3	CASSPSGGAPDTQYF	TGTGCCAGTAGTCCCTCCGGGGGGGCCCCAGATACGCAGTATTTT
-	TRBV9	-	TRBJ2-5	CASSINEETGSIETQYF	TGTGCCAGCAGCATCAACGAAGAGACAGGATCGATAGAGACCCAGTACTTC
TRBD1	TRBV27	-	TRBJ2-5	CASSQLTGGGETQYF	TGTGCCAGCAGCCAGCTGACAGGGGGCGGGGAGACCCAGTACTTC